These 10 T cell receptor beta chains were all obtained from the same sample, sequenced in a study of blood T cell repertoires in COVID-19. Here immunoSEQ multiplex PCR was the method, and the copy in TCRdb shows in-frame clones only, minus some. The table has 200,000 or so clones, around 84% seen once; the top ten hold approximately 14%. The material sequenced was peripheral blood. Source of these receptors: a man aged 25 to 40 with active or convalescent COVID-19.

The chain couples TRBV7-6 to TRBJ2-3; 7 nucleotides line up with TRBD2. V lost 5 bases and J lost 10; bases outside the gene matches: 15. The CDR3 extends over 15 amino acids. CDR1 is SGHVS and CDR2 is FNYEAQ in the germline V gene. CDR3: CASSRAFRGGDSQYF. CDR3 DNA sequence: TGTGCCAGCAGCCGCGCCTTCCGGGGAGGGGATTCGCAGTATTTT.

V gene TRBV18 combines with J gene TRBJ2-5; 12 nucleotides line up with TRBD2. The CDR3 runs to 18 residues. Trimming cost V 1 base and J 5 bases; bases outside gene matches: 11. Looked up from germline, CDR1 is KGHSH and CDR2 is LQKENI. This CDR3 is CASSPQRSSGGARETQYF. CDR3 DNA sequence: TGTGCCAGCTCACCACAACGGTCTAGCGGGGGGGCTCGGGAGACCCAGTACTTC.

The chain recombines TRBV10-3 with TRBJ1-4; a weak D match, TRBD1 (5 bases). This CDR3 is 15 amino acids long. V was shortened by 0 bases and J by 3 bases, with 8 bases between the two germline ends. Germline assignment: CDR1 ENHRY and CDR2 SYGVKD. Written as DNA, the CDR3 is TGTGCCATCAGTGAGTCCAGGGTCCCTAATGAAAAACTGTTTTTT. It specifies CAISESRVPNEKLFF.

This clone was observed a single time. The chain couples TRBV5-8 to TRBJ1-2; 9 nucleotides agree with TRBD1. Germline V gene lookup returns CDR1 SGHTS and CDR2 YDEGEE. There are 17 residues in the CDR3. The trim removed 2 bases at V and 7 bases at J, leaving 15 bases unmatched. CDR3 DNA sequence: TGTGCCAGCAGCTTCGGACAGGGGCCTTCCTATACCCTTGGCTACACCTTC. This encodes CASSFGQGPSYTLGYTF.

The chain carries TRBV7-9 and TRBJ2-2, with 14 nucleotides matching TRBD2. With V trimmed by 3 bases and J by 10 bases, 1 base remained unmatched. Germline V gene data show CDR1 as SEHNR and CDR2 as FQNEAQ (reference sequence). This CDR3 spans 14 amino acids. CDR3 in amino acids: CASSLGLAGEELFF. CDR3 nucleotide sequence: TGTGCCAGCAGCTTGGGACTAGCGGGAGAGGAGCTGTTTTTT.

The gene calls are TRBV28 and TRBJ1-5, with 7 bases matching TRBD1. CDR3 length: 15 residues. The germline V gene has CDR1 MDHEN and CDR2 SYDVKM. The junction had 11 bases not matched to a gene; V was cut back by 5 bases and J by 7 bases. The CDR3 here is CASSTQGEGGQPQHF. The CDR3, as DNA: TGTGCCAGCAGTACGCAGGGGGAAGGCGGGCAGCCCCAGCATTTT.

This chain links TRBV7-2 with TRBJ2-7; TRBD2 matches at 12 bases. Trimming removed 4 bases from V and 11 bases from J; junction bases left unmatched: 3. The CDR3 totals 12 residues. The germline V gene has CDR1 SGHTA and CDR2 FQGNSA. The CDR3 DNA follows: TGTGCCAGCAGCTCGACTAGCGGGAGAGAGTACTTC. It translates to CASSSTSGREYF.

This clone was counted only a few times. The same CDR3 is also encoded by other DNA sequences in this sample. The chain combines TRBV5-6 with TRBJ2-1; D remains unclear. CDR3 length: 16 residues. V lost 0 bases and J lost 0, with 10 bases in between. Per the germline V gene, CDR1 is SGHDT and CDR2 is YYEEEE. CDR3 region: CASSLGASSSYNEQFF. CDR3 nucleotide sequence: TGTGCCAGCAGCTTGGGGGCGAGTAGCTCCTACAATGAGCAGTTCTTC.

The rearrangement links TRBV29-1 to TRBJ1-2; D is undetermined. CDR1 and CDR2 from the germline V gene are SQVTM and ANQGSEA. With 7 bases removed from V and 7 bases from J, the gap between germline ends came to 16 bases. The CDR3 loop spans 12 amino acids. This CDR3 is CSDLGTRGGYTF. The CDR3 region has the DNA TGCAGCGACTTGGGTACCCGGGGTGGCTACACCTTC.

The chain employs TRBV27 and TRBJ2-1; TRBD1 matches at 7 bases. This CDR3 is 14 amino acids long. CDR1 is MNHEY, CDR2 SMNVEV, per germline (reference sequence). J gave up 7 bases and V 6 bases, and 9 bases lay outside the gene matches. CDR3 nucleotide sequence: TGTGCCAGCAGCCCAGCCCAACAGGGGAATGAGCAGTTCTTC. Protein: CASSPAQQGNEQFF.